The present T cell receptor beta chain was sequenced within a study of shared clonotypes between healthy human individuals. The length of the CDR3 is 13 residues. CDR1 and CDR2 from the germline V gene are WSHSY and SAAADI. V was shortened by 4 bases and J by 1 base, with 8 bases between the two germline ends. Each PCR replicate from the sorted subsets contained around 0.2 ug DNA, which is tens of thousands of T cell genomes. The protocol was immunoSEQ multiplex PCR, while the TCRdb copy is restricted to in-frame clones and leaves out a portion. Of 1.5 million to 1.9 million clones in the sample, approximately 98% were seen once.

The sample consisted of naive CD4+ T cells sorted from blood. The subset here: CD45RA+ positively selected. The chain joins TRBV10-2 to TRBJ2-7; D call uncertain. The clonotype comes from a man under 40 in good health. The CDR3 coding sequence is TGCGCCAGCAGTGCCACTCTTTCCTACGAGCAGTACTTC. Translated, it gives CASSATLSYEQYF.